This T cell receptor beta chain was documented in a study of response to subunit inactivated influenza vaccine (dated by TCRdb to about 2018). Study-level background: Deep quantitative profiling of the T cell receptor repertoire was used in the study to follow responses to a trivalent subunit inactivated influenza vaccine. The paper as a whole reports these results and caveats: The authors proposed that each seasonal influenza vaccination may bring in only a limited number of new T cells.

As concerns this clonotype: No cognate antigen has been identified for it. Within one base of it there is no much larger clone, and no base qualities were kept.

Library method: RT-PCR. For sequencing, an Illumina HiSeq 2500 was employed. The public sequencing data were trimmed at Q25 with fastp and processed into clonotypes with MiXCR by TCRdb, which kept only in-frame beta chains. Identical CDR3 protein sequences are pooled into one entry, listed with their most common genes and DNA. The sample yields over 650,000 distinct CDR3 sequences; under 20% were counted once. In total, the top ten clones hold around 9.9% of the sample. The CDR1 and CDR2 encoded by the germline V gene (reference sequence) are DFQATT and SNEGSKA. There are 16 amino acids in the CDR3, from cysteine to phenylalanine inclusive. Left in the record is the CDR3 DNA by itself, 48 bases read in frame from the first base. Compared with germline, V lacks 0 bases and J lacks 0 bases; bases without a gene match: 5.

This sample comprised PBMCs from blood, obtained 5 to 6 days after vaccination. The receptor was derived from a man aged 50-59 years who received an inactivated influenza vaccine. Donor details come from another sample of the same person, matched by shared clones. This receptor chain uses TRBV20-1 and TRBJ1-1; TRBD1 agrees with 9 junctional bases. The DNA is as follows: TGCAGTGCTAGAGACAGGACAGGGGCTGTGAACACTGAAGCTTTCTTT. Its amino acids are CSARDRTGAVNTEAFF.